These 3 T cell receptor beta chains were sequenced from one sample in a study of cytomegalovirus exposure and HLA in healthy donors. This PCR relied on a set of 60 Vbeta primers and 13 Jbeta primers. TCRdb's table, derived via immunoSEQ multiplex PCR, lists solely in-frame clones and lacks some. The sample yields about 160,000 clones, roughly 76% seen once. Sequencing used PBMCs. Every receptor here comes from a woman aged 50 to 65 in good health and CMV-seronegative.

The V gene is TRBV5-4, the J gene TRBJ1-1, with TRBD1 as a possible D gene (6 bases). This CDR3 spans 14 amino acids. Trimming left V 0 bases short and J 1 base short, with 7 bases between. Germline V gives CDR1 SGHNT, CDR2 YYREEE (reference sequence). The CDR3 spells CASSLVGANTEAFF. The CDR3 coding sequence is TGTGCCAGCAGCTTGGTGGGGGCGAACACTGAAGCTTTCTTT.

This CDR3 is CASSLVGRQETQYF. CDR3 DNA sequence: TGTGCCAGCAGTCTCGTGGGGAGGCAAGAGACCCAGTACTTC. V is TRBV6-7 and J is TRBJ2-5; a possible D gene is TRBD2 (6 bases). TRBV6-7 is marked as an open reading frame, function uncertain. This CDR3 comprises 14 residues. V lost 5 bases to trimming and J lost 2 bases, with 12 bases between them.

J is TRBJ2-1 and V is TRBV7-6, with D possibly TRBD1 on 5 matching bases. Germline V CDR1 and CDR2: SGHVS, FNYEAQ. This CDR3 is built from 15 residues. The germline V and J ends were trimmed by 2 bases and 9 bases, with 17 bases remaining between them. CDR3 loop: CASSLMDMNYGEQFF. The CDR3 bases are TGTGCCAGCAGCTTAATGGACATGAATTACGGTGAGCAGTTCTTC. Full variable domain (outside the CDR3, taken from reference TRBV7-6 and TRBJ2-1): GAGVSQSPRYKVTKRGQDVALRCDPISGHVSLYWYRQALGQGPEFLTYFNYEAQQDKSGLPNDRFSAERPEGSISTLTIQRTEQRDSAMYRCASSLMDMNYGEQFFGPGTRLTVL.